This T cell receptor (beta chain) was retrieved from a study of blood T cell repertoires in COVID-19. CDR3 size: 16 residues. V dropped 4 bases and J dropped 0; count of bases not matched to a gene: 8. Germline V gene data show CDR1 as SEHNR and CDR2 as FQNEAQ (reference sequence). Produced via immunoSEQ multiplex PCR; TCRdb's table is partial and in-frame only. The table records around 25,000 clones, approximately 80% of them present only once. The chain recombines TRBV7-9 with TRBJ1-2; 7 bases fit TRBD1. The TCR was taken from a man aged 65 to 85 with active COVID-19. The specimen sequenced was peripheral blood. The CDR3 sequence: CASSSPQDRANYGYTF. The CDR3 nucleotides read TGTGCCAGCAGCTCTCCGCAAGACAGGGCTAACTATGGCTACACCTTC. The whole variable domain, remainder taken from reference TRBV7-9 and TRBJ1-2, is DTGVSQNPRHKITKRGQNVTFRCDPISEHNRLYWYRQTLGQGPEFLTYFQNEAQLEKSRLLSDRFSAERPKGSFSTLEIQRTEQGDSAMYLCASSSPQDRANYGYTFGSGTRLTVV.